One sample yielded the 30 T cell receptor beta chains listed below, sequenced in a study of blood T cell repertoires in COVID-19. TCRdb's table, derived via immunoSEQ multiplex PCR, lists solely in-frame clones and lacks some. Of more than 10,000 clones in the sample, roughly four fifths were seen once. Sequencing was carried out using peripheral blood. The origin of the receptors is a man aged 35-49 years with active or convalescent COVID-19.

The chain employs TRBV21-1 and TRBJ2-3; the D segment call TRBD1 is taken from the table without a DNA check. TRBV21-1 counts as a pseudogene. The CDR3 totals 14 residues. CDR3: CASSKAGHTDTQYF. The CDR3 nucleotides are TGTGCCAGCAGCAAAGCGGGCCACACAGATACGCAGTATTTT.

This chain joins TRBV19 and TRBJ2-1; 10 bases line up with TRBD1. The V gene's germline CDR1 is LNHDA and CDR2 SQIVND (reference sequence). The trim removed 3 bases at V and 6 bases at J, leaving 8 bases unmatched. CDR3 length equals 16 residues. CDR3 in amino acids: CASSIEGDRGSNEQFF. CDR3 DNA sequence: TGTGCCAGTAGTATTGAGGGGGACAGGGGTTCCAATGAGCAGTTCTTC.

The chain combines TRBV3-1 (or the pseudogene TRBV3-2) with TRBJ2-1, with D uncertain. The V gene's germline CDR1 is LGHDT and CDR2 YNNKEL (reference sequence). V was cut by 5 bases and J by 8 bases, with 16 bases left in between. The CDR3 runs to 14 residues. The CDR3 DNA sequence: TGTGCCAGCAGCTCCGTGCACCCTAGTTATGAGCAGTTCTTC. Its translation: CASSSVHPSYEQFF.

This sequence joins TRBV6-9 and TRBJ1-1; D may be TRBD1 (5 bases). The CDR3 is made up of 13 amino acids. The V end lost 9 bases, the J end lost 3 bases, and 14 bases lay between the germline ends. Germline CDR1 reads MNHGY; CDR2 reads SVAAGI. CDR3 protein: CARGEGRDTEAFF. DNA of the CDR3: TGTGCCAGGGGGGAGGGAAGGGACACTGAAGCTTTCTTT.

The rearrangement uses TRBV21-1 and TRBJ2-1; TRBD2, the table's D call, was not compared with the DNA. TRBV21-1 is annotated as a pseudogene. The CDR3 spans 11 residues. The chain's CDR3 is CASELVDEQFF. Here the CDR3 DNA reads TGTGCCAGCGAATTAGTCGATGAGCAGTTCTTC.

The genes are TRBV6-4 and TRBJ2-1; D tentatively fits TRBD1 or TRBD2 (7 bases each). Deletions cut 6 bases from V and 7 bases from J, with 16 bases between. CDR1 is MRHNA and CDR2 is SNTAGT in the germline V gene. This CDR3 has 14 amino acids. In DNA form, the CDR3 reads TGTGCCAGCAGCGACAGGGAGGGGGTAAATGAGCAGTTCTTC. Translated, it gives CASSDREGVNEQFF.

The rearrangement uses TRBV27 and TRBJ1-1, with 8 bases that match TRBD1. Germline V gene data show CDR1 as MNHEY and CDR2 as SMNVEV (reference sequence). The CDR3 has 18 residues. J was trimmed by 9 bases and V by 4 bases; bases with no gene match: 22. CDR3 nucleotide sequence: TGTGCCAGCAGTTCACGACAGGGGTCCTTAGGGGGGAACGGGAAAGCTTTCTTT. Translating it yields CASSSRQGSLGGNGKAFF.

The DNA for the CDR3 is TGTGCCAGTAGTTCTCAGGGGATTGGTGAGCAGTTCTTC. Translation gives CASSSQGIGEQFF. The chain uses TRBV19 and TRBJ2-1, with TRBD1 as a possible D gene (6 bases). Germline CDR1 LNHDA, CDR2 SQIVND (reference sequence). This CDR3 contains 13 residues. The ends were cut back, 5 bases at V and 9 bases at J, with 14 bases in the middle. The full variable domain, its missing parts supplied by reference TRBV19 and TRBJ2-1, is DGGITQSPKYLFRKEGQNVTLSCEQNLNHDAMYWYRQDPGQGLRLIYYSQIVNDFQKGDIAEGYSVSREKKESFPLTVTSAQKNPTAFYLCASSSQGIGEQFFGPGTRLTVL.

The V and J genes are TRBV18 and TRBJ2-5, with 8 bases aligning to TRBD1. Germline V gene sequence: CDR1 KGHSH, CDR2 LQKENI. The CDR3 extends over 15 amino acids. The V gene end was trimmed by 2 bases and the J gene end by 4 bases; junction bases not matched to a gene: 6. The CDR3 DNA reads TGTGCCAGCTCACCAGACAGGGGCGCAGGAGAGACCCAGTACTTC. It translates to CASSPDRGAGETQYF.

The J gene is TRBJ1-1, the V gene TRBV3-1 (or the pseudogene TRBV3-2); the D is unclear. This CDR3 spans 18 amino acids. CDR1 and CDR2 (germline): LGHDT, YNNKEL (reference sequence). The V gene lost 2 bases and the J gene lost 4 bases, with 23 bases spanning the gap. The CDR3 spells CASSQLFPEVKGVTEAFF. In DNA, the CDR3 is TGTGCCAGCAGCCAACTATTTCCGGAGGTCAAAGGCGTCACTGAAGCTTTCTTT.

The V call is TRBV18, the J call TRBJ2-3; 8 positions agree with TRBD2. The V gene end was trimmed by 3 bases and the J gene end by 6 bases; junction bases not matched to a gene: 8. In germline, CDR1 is KGHSH, CDR2 LQKENI. This CDR3 contains 15 residues. The CDR3 DNA follows: TGTGCCAGCTCACCGGAGGGACTAGGTGGGGATACGCAGTATTTT. It yields the protein CASSPEGLGGDTQYF. Full variable domain (missing parts from reference TRBV18 and TRBJ2-3): NAGVMQNPRHLVRRRGQEARLRCSPMKGHSHVYWYRQLPEEGLKFMVYLQKENIIDESGMPKERFSAEFPKEGPSILRIQQVVRGDSAAYFCASSPEGLGGDTQYFGPGTRLTVL.

This clone was observed a few times. The chain combines TRBV4-2 with TRBJ2-7; 12 bases line up with TRBD2. Germline V gene lookup returns CDR1 LGHNA and CDR2 YNFKEQ. With 1 base clipped from V and 9 bases from J, the junction kept 4 bases outside the gene matches. The CDR3 contains 14 residues. CDR3 amino acids: CASSQGLAGGLQYF. The CDR3, as DNA: TGTGCCAGCAGCCAAGGGCTAGCGGGAGGGCTGCAGTACTTC.

The genes are TRBV28 and TRBJ2-3, with 7 bases matching TRBD1. Looked up from germline, CDR1 is MDHEN and CDR2 is SYDVKM. Trimming cost V 6 bases and J 1 base; bases outside gene matches: 7. The CDR3 has 15 amino acids. This CDR3 is CASSPPGQGTDTQYF. The CDR3 DNA follows: TGTGCCAGCAGCCCCCCCGGACAGGGCACAGATACGCAGTATTTT.

As for this clone: This sample includes further DNA sequences coding for the same CDR3. The chain couples TRBV2 to TRBJ1-1; no clear D gene. Germline values: CDR1 SNHLY, CDR2 FYNNEI. The CDR3 loop spans 12 amino acids. The V end was cut by 8 bases, the J end by 4 bases, with 11 bases between. CDR3 DNA sequence: TGTGCCAGCGCCTTGGAGACCACTGAAGCTTTCTTT. Translating gives CASALETTEAFF.

The chain joins TRBV7-2 to TRBJ2-3; 8 bases match TRBD2. The V segment lost 4 bases and the J segment 2 bases; nucleotides outside the gene matches: 5. This CDR3 has 15 residues. Germline lookup yields CDR1 SGHTA and CDR2 FQGNSA. CDR3 nucleotide sequence: TGTGCCAGCAGCTCCCTAGCGGGTGTCACAGATACGCAGTATTTT. It specifies CASSSLAGVTDTQYF.

V usage is TRBV6-5 and J usage is TRBJ1-2, with D tentatively TRBD1 (5 bases). V dropped 7 bases and J dropped 7 bases, with 16 bases sitting between them. The CDR3 contains 13 residues. Germline V CDR1 and CDR2: MNHEY, SVGAGI. In DNA, the CDR3 is TGTGCCAGCACCAACGGGGGGGGAAGTGGCTACACCTTC. Translating gives CASTNGGGSGYTF.

This clone appeared a single time. The V call is TRBV2, the J call TRBJ1-6, with TRBD1 as a possible D gene (5 bases). The CDR3 extends over 15 amino acids. Germline assignment: CDR1 SNHLY and CDR2 FYNNEI. V shed 6 bases and J shed 3 bases, with 12 bases lying between them. As DNA, the CDR3 is TGTGCCAGCAGGGGAACAGGCGGCTATAATTCACCCCTCCACTTT. It is translated as CASRGTGGYNSPLHF. Together with reference TRBV2 and TRBJ1-6, the CDR3 gives the full variable domain: EPEVTQTPSHQVTQMGQEVILRCVPISNHLYFYWYRQILGQKVEFLVSFYNNEISEKSEIFDDQFSVERPDGSNFTLKIRSTKLEDSAMYFCASRGTGGYNSPLHFGNGTRLTVT.

The DNA for the CDR3 is TGTGCCAGCAGTCGAGACAGGAACCCCTCCTACGAGCAGTACTTC. Amino acids: CASSRDRNPSYEQYF. V and J are TRBV7-2 and TRBJ2-7; possible D gene TRBD1, 6 bases. The CDR3 is 15 residues long. The germline V gene has CDR1 SGHTA and CDR2 FQGNSA. Trimming shortened V by 6 bases and J by 0 bases, and 15 bases separated the two germline ends.

The chain uses TRBV19 and TRBJ2-3, with TRBD2 matching over 7 bases. The V gene's germline CDR1 is LNHDA and CDR2 SQIVND (reference sequence). The CDR3 loop spans 13 amino acids. The V and J ends lost 6 bases and 4 bases, in that order; junction bases with no gene match: 4. The CDR3 nucleotides read TGTGCCAGTAGCCCGGGACTACCAGATACGCAGTATTTT. Its translation is CASSPGLPDTQYF.

This chain joins TRBV7-9 and TRBJ2-2; 8 bases map to TRBD2. V trimming: 8 bases; J trimming: 9 bases; junction bases outside the gene matches: 8. This CDR3 has 13 residues. The germline CDR1 and CDR2 sequences are SEHNR and FQNEAQ (reference sequence). DNA for the CDR3: TGTGCCAGCCCCTCCGGGGGGGTCCGGGAGCTGTTTTTT. It translates to CASPSGGVRELFF.

The J gene is TRBJ2-3, the V gene TRBV6-5; 8 nucleotides line up with TRBD1. The CDR3 covers 15 residues. Per the germline V gene, CDR1 is MNHEY and CDR2 is SVGAGI. The trim removed 2 bases at V and 4 bases at J, leaving 5 bases unmatched. The CDR3 DNA reads as TGTGCCAGCAGTTACGGTGCAGGGGGCGCAGATACGCAGTATTTT. Protein: CASSYGAGGADTQYF.

The CDR3 nucleotides are TGTGCCAGCAGCTTAGTTGGATCGGGCGAGCAGTACTTC. Its translation is CASSLVGSGEQYF. The chain recombines TRBV13 with TRBJ2-7; D not resolved. The germline V and J ends were trimmed by 1 base and 6 bases, with 10 bases remaining between them. The CDR3 is made up of 13 amino acids. Germline V gene lookup returns CDR1 PRHDT and CDR2 FYEKMQ (reference sequence).

The J gene is TRBJ1-5, the V gene TRBV12-3 or TRBV12-4; D gene uncertain. V lost 5 bases and J 9 bases, leaving 8 bases between the germline ends. This CDR3 has 11 residues. CDR3 bases: TGTGCCAGCAGTCAGGAGGGGCCCCAGCATTTT. Translated: CASSQEGPQHF.

V gene TRBV5-1 combines with J gene TRBJ2-3, with D maybe TRBD2 (6 bases). In germline, CDR1 is SGHRS, CDR2 YFSETQ. V was pared by 6 bases and J by 2 bases, with 13 bases between. The CDR3 is 14 amino acids. This chain's CDR3 is CASTGTQNTDTQYF. The CDR3 region has the DNA TGCGCCAGCACAGGGACTCAAAACACAGATACGCAGTATTTT.

This clone appeared once. V is TRBV11-3 and J is TRBJ2-7; 11 bases are shared with TRBD1. The CDR3 runs to 14 residues. V was clipped by 3 bases and J by 8 bases; unmatched bases: 6. Germline CDR1 SGHNT, CDR2 YENEEA. The CDR3 here is CASSFRGQGAKQYF. For the CDR3, the DNA is TGTGCCAGCAGCTTTCGAGGACAGGGGGCCAAGCAGTACTTC. Full variable domain (rest looked up from reference TRBV11-3 and TRBJ2-7): EAGVVQSPRYKIIEKKQPVAFWCNPISGHNTLYWYLQNLGQGPELLIRYENEEAVDDSQLPKDRFSAERLKGVDSTLKIQPAELGDSAVYLCASSFRGQGAKQYFGPGTRLTVT.

V usage is TRBV23-1 and J usage is TRBJ1-1, with D perhaps TRBD1 (5 bases). TRBV23-1 is marked as an open reading frame, function uncertain. The CDR3 has 17 residues. V lost 0 bases to trimming and J lost 2 bases, with 16 bases between them. CDR3: CASSQSVHPWGNTEAFF. CDR3 bases: TGCGCCAGCAGTCAATCGGTGCACCCATGGGGCAACACTGAAGCTTTCTTT.

This sequence joins TRBV2 and TRBJ1-1; the match to TRBD1 covers 7 bases. This CDR3 is built from 12 residues. Germline values: CDR1 SNHLY, CDR2 FYNNEI. Trimming at V came to 10 bases and at J to 4 bases, leaving 6 bases not matched to a gene. The CDR3 reads CATRGSGTEAFF. The CDR3 DNA reads TGTGCCACCAGGGGGAGTGGCACTGAAGCTTTCTTT.

The chain is built from TRBV5-4 and TRBJ1-2; 9 nucleotides align to TRBD1. Germline V lookup: CDR1 SGHNT, CDR2 YYREEE (reference sequence). The CDR3 covers 16 residues. V dropped 0 bases and J dropped 8; count of bases not matched to a gene: 11. In DNA, the CDR3 is TGTGCCAGCAGCTTGGACGGACAGGGGCCTAAAGGGGGCTACACCTTC. Its protein product is CASSLDGQGPKGGYTF.

In this sample, this clone turned up once. V is TRBV18 and J is TRBJ1-4; TRBD1 might be the D (6 bases). Trimming removed 3 bases at V and 12 bases at J, with 17 bases between. The CDR3 has 14 residues. Germline V lookup: CDR1 KGHSH, CDR2 LQKENI. The chain's CDR3 is CASSPISGHQELFF. CDR3 DNA: TGTGCCAGCTCACCCATATCGGGACATCAGGAACTGTTTTTT.

The chain employs TRBV25-1 and TRBJ2-7; 10 positions agree with TRBD1. This CDR3 contains 16 residues. Germline V CDR1 and CDR2: MGHDK, SYGVNS. V lost 3 bases, J lost 5 bases, and 10 bases stayed unmatched. The CDR3 here is CASSEYVTGGIDEQYF. CDR3 DNA sequence: TGTGCCAGCAGTGAGTATGTGACAGGGGGCATCGACGAGCAGTACTTC.